These T cell receptor beta chains were read from a single sample in a study of shared clonotypes between healthy human individuals. The method was immunoSEQ multiplex PCR; TCRdb's version includes in-frame clones alone and lacks a portion of them. The sample has a few million clones; under 97% are singletons. The sample taken for sequencing was naive CD4+ T cells sorted from blood. Every receptor here comes from a man between 18 and 29 years old in good health. Each CDR3 is given with its conserved first and last residue. The D gene is left open where the match is weak.

V	D	J	CDR3
TRBV6-1	-	TRBJ1-3	CASSVAGNTIYF
TRBV25-1	-	TRBJ1-3	CASTPDAYSGNTIYF
TRBV6-5	TRBD1	TRBJ2-7	CASSYNRQGAGEQYF
TRBV18	TRBD1	TRBJ1-6	CASSLLGTVNSPLHF
TRBV23-1	-	TRBJ2-7	CASTKPPWDCLSYEQYF
TRBV30	TRBD1	TRBJ1-2	CAWSADRGGGYTF
TRBV10-2	-	TRBJ2-7	CASSNSRGDISYEQYF
TRBV9	TRBD2	TRBJ2-3	CASSVAGTSGSSGTDTQYF
TRBV18	-	TRBJ2-2	CASSPSRQPTNTGELFF
TRBV28	TRBD1	TRBJ1-1	CASSLETRGHTEAFF
TRBV5-1	TRBD1	TRBJ1-4	CASSVDRAFEKLFF
TRBV18	-	TRBJ1-1	CASSSRQTLGGTEAFF
TRBV9	TRBD1	TRBJ1-6	CASSGKDRGSYNSPLHF
TRBV6-1	TRBD1	TRBJ1-1	CASSLGQGGAFF
TRBV5-5	-	TRBJ2-3	CASSFSLARPLYPQYF
TRBV11-1	-	TRBJ1-1	CASSLGEGGSAFF
TRBV7-9	-	TRBJ1-6	CASSFRLTSSYNSPLHF
TRBV7-2	-	TRBJ1-5	CASSLGGYPPLQPQHF
TRBV11-3	-	TRBJ2-3	CASSLGTGTSTDTQYF
TRBV11-3	-	TRBJ2-2	CASSFTQGSQNTGELFF
TRBV28	TRBD1	TRBJ2-4	CASTLPGQQNIQYF
TRBV5-1	TRBD2	TRBJ2-3	CASSSGLAGGSTDTQYF
TRBV12-5	-	TRBJ1-1	CASGNPRNTEAFF
TRBV18	-	TRBJ2-5	CASSTGLSSLETQYF
TRBV6-6	-	TRBJ1-1	CASRESAYRVGEAFF
TRBV6-1	-	TRBJ2-1	CASSGPPGHRLKFF
TRBV7-2	TRBD2	TRBJ2-7	CASSPLGGKVDEQYF
TRBV10-3	-	TRBJ1-2	CAISEWAGSGYTF
TRBV6-6	-	TRBJ2-5	CASSEGETQYF
TRBV25-1	-	TRBJ2-3	CASSEAGGRRTDTQYF